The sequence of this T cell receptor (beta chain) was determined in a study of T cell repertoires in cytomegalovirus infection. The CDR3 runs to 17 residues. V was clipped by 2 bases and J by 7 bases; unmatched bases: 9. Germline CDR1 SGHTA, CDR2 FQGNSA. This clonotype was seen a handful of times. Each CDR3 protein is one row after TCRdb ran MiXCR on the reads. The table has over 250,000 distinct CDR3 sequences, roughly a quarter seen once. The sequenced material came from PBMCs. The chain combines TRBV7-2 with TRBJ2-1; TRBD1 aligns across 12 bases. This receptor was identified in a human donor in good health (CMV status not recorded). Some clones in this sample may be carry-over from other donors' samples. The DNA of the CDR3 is TGTGCCAGCAGCTTATCTTCGGGACAGGGGGCAAGTAATGAGCAGTTCTTC. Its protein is CASSLSSGQGASNEQFF.